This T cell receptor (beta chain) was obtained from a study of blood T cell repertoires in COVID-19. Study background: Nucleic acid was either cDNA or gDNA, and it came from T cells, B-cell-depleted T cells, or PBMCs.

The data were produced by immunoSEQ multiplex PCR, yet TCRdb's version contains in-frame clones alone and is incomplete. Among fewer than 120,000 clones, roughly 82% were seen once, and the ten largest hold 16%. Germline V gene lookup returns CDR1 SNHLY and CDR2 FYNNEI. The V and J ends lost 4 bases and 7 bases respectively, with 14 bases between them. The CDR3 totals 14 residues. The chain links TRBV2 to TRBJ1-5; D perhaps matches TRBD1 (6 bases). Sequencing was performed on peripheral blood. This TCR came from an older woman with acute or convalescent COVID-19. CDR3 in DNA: TGTGCCAGCAGTGCAGTTGCTGGGGGCCAGCCCCAGCATTTT. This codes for CASSAVAGGQPQHF.